The entry that follows covers one TCR beta chain sequence. What it recognizes is unknown. These data originate in a study of regulatory and conventional T cells in RAG deficiency. The sorted regulatory T cells were CD4+, CD25-high and CD127-low, with genomic DNA sequenced. The study, taken as a whole, reports: RAG-deficient patients showed markedly lower Shannon entropy and higher Simpson indices than control T-cell subsets. Compared with controls, unique Treg TCR beta sequences dropped roughly 100-fold in Omenn syndrome and CID/AS.

Trimming removed 1 base from V and 2 bases from J, with 15 bases in between. Germline values: CDR1 MGHRA, CDR2 YSYEKL. The CDR3 extends over 18 amino acids. Sequencing was performed with immunoSEQ multiplex PCR; in TCRdb, only in-frame clones are kept and a portion is missing. This table has tens of thousands of clones, over 80% appearing once. These data were likewise used in another study, on regulatory T cells. From that report: Primers: 52 TRBV forward and 13 TRBJ reverse.

The sequenced sample was Tregs sorted from blood. The rearrangement uses TRBV4-1 and TRBJ1-6; maybe TRBD1 (6 bases). The sequence was collected from a human donor in good health. The chain's CDR3 is CASSQVIGGAPYNSPLHF. The DNA for the CDR3 is TGCGCCAGCAGCCAAGTAATTGGGGGGGCCCCCTATAATTCACCCCTCCACTTT.